This T cell receptor (beta chain) was identified during a study of shared clonotypes between healthy human individuals. Study results and caveats: It was anticipated that sequencing depth would influence how many clonotypes donors shared. Few donors restricted represented genetic and exposure-history diversity.

Of note for this clone: As yet, its antigen is unknown.

This CDR3 is built from 17 residues. The germline CDR1 and CDR2 sequences are SEHNR and FQNEAQ (reference sequence). V lost 5 bases, J lost 7 bases, and 17 bases stayed unmatched. Per sorted-subset replicate PCR, input was 150 to 250 ng DNA, representing 30,000 or so T cell genomes. Sequencing used immunoSEQ multiplex PCR; TCRdb keeps in-frame clones, though not all of them. The profile shows about 1.5 million clones, 98% of them singletons. Sequenced input: naive CD4+ T cells sorted from blood. Described subset: CD45RA+ positively selected. This chain links TRBV7-9 with TRBJ2-4, with TRBD2 matching over 7 bases. The origin of this receptor is a man aged 25 to 40 in good health. The CDR3 here is CASSTLGGGPVQNIQYF. In nucleotides, the CDR3 is TGTGCCAGCAGCACCCTTGGGGGAGGGCCGGTCCAGAACATTCAGTACTTC.